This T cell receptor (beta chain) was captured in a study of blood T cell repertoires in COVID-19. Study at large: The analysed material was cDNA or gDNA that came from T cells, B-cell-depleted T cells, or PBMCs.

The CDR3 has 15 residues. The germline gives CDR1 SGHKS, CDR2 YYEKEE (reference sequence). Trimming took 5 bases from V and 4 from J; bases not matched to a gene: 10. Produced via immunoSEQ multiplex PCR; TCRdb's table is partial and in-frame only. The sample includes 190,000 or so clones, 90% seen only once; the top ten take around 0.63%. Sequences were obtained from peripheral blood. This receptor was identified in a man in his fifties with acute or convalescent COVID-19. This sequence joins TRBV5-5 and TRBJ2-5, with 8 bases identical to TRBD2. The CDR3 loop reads CASRNSERGRETQYF. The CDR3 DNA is TGTGCCAGCAGAAATTCCGAGCGGGGGAGAGAGACCCAGTACTTC.